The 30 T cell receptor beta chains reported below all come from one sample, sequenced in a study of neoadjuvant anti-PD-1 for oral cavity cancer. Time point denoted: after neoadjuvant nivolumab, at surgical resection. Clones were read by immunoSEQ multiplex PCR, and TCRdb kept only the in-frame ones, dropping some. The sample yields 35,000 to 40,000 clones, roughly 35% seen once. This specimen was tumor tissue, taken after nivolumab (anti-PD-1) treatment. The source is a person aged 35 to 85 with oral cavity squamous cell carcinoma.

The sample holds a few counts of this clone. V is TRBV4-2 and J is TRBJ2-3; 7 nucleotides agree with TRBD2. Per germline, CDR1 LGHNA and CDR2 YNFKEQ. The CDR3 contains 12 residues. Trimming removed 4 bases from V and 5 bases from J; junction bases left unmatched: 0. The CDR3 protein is CASSREGDTQYF. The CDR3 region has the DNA TGTGCCAGCAGCCGGGAGGGAGATACGCAGTATTTT.

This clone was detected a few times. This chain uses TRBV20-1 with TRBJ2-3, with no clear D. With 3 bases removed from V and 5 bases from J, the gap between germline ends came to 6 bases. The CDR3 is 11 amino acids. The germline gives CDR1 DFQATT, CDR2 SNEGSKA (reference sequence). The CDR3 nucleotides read TGCAGTGCTAGTTTGCAAGATACGCAGTATTTT. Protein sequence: CSASLQDTQYF.

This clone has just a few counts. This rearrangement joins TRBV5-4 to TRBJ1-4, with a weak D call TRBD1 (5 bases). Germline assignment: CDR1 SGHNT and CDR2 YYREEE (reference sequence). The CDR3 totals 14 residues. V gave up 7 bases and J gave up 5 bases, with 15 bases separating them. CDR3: CASHNVGENEKLFF. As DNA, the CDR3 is TGTGCCAGCCATAACGTAGGGGAGAATGAAAAACTGTTTTTT.

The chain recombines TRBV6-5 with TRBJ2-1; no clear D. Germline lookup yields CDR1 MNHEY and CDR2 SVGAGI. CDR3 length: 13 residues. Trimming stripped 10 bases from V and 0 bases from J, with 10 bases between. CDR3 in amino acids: CATQAASYNEQFF. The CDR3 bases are TGTGCCACCCAGGCGGCCTCCTACAATGAGCAGTTCTTC.

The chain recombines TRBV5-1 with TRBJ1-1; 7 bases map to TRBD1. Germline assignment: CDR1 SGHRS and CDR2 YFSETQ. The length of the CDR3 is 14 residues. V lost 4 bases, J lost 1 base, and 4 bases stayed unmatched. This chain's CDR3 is CASSPGQPNTEAFF. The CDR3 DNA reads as TGCGCCAGCAGCCCGGGACAGCCGAACACTGAAGCTTTCTTT.

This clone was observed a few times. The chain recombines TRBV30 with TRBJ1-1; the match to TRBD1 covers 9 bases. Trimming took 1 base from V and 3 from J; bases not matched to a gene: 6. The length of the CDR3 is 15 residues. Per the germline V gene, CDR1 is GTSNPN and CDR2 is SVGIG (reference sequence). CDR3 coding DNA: TGTGCCTGGAGTGGTGGTGGACAGGGGTACACTGAAGCTTTCTTT. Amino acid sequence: CAWSGGGQGYTEAFF. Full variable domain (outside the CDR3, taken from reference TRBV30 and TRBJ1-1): SQTIHQWPATLVQPVGSPLSLECTVEGTSNPNLYWYRQAAGRGLQLLFYSVGIGQISSEVPQNLSASRPQDRQFILSSKKLLLSDSGFYLCAWSGGGQGYTEAFFGQGTRLTVV.

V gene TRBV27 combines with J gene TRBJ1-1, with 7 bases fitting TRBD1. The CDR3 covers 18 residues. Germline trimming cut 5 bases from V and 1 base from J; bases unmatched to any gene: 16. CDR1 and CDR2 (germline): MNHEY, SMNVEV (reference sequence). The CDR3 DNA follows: TGTGCCAGCAGTCCCCTGAGACAGGGCCCACTAACGAACACTGAAGCTTTCTTT. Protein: CASSPLRQGPLTNTEAFF.

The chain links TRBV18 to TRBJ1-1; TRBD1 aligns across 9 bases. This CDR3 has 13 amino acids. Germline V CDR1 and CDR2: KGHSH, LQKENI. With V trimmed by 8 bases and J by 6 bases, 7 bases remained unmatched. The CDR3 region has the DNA TGTGCCAGCCAGGGACAGGGTAGCGCTGAAGCTTTCTTT. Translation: CASQGQGSAEAFF.

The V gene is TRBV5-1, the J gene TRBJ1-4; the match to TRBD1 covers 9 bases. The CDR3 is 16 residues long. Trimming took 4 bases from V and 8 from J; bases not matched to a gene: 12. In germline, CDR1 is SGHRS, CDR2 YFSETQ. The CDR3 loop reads CASSELTGGGREKLFF. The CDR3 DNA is TGCGCCAGCAGCGAACTAACAGGGGGCGGTAGGGAAAAACTGTTTTTT.

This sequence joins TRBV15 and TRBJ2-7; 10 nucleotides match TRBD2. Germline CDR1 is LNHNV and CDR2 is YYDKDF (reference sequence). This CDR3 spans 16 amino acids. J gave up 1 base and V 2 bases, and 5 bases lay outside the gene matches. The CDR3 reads CATSRTPTSGSYEQYF. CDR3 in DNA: TGTGCCACCAGCAGAACCCCGACTAGCGGGTCCTACGAGCAGTACTTC.

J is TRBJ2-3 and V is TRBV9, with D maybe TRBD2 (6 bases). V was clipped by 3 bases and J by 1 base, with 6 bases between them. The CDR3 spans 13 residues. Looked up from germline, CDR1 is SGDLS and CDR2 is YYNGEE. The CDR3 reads CASSASGTDTQYF. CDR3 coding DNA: TGTGCCAGCAGCGCTAGCGGCACAGATACGCAGTATTTT.

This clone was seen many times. The chain's CDR3 is CASSLKGAGGYGYTF. As DNA, the CDR3 is TGTGCCAGCAGTTTAAAAGGGGCTGGTGGGTATGGCTACACCTTC. The V and J genes are TRBV27 and TRBJ1-2, with D maybe TRBD1 (5 bases). The germline V gene has CDR1 MNHEY and CDR2 SMNVEV (reference sequence). The CDR3 is 15 amino acids. Trimming left V 2 bases short and J 5 bases short, with 15 bases between.

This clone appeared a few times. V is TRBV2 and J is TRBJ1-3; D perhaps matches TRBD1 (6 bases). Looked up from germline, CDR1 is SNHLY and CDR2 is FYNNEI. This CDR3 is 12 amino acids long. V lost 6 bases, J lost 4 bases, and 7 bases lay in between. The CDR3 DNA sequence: TGTGCCAGCAGCGGACAGGGAAACACCATATATTTT. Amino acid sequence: CASSGQGNTIYF. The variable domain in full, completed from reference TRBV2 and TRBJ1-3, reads EPEVTQTPSHQVTQMGQEVILRCVPISNHLYFYWYRQILGQKVEFLVSFYNNEISEKSEIFDDQFSVERPDGSNFTLKIRSTKLEDSAMYFCASSGQGNTIYFGEGSWLTVV.

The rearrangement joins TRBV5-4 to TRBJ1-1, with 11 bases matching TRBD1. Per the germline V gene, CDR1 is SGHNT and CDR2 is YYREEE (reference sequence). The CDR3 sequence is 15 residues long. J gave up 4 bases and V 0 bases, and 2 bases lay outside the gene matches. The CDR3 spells CASSLVGTGGTEAFF. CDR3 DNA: TGTGCCAGCAGCTTGGTCGGGACAGGGGGCACTGAAGCTTTCTTT. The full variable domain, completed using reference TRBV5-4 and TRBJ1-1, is ETGVTQSPTHLIKTRGQQVTLRCSSQSGHNTVSWYQQALGQGPQFIFQYYREEENGRGNFPPRFSGLQFPNYSSELNVNALELDDSALYLCASSLVGTGGTEAFFGQGTRLTVV.

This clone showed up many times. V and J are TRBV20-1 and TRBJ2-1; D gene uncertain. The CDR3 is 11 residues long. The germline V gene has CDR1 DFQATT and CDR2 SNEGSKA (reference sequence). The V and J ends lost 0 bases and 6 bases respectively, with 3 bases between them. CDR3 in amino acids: CSARDPNEQFF. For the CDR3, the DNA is TGCAGTGCTAGAGATCCCAATGAGCAGTTCTTC.

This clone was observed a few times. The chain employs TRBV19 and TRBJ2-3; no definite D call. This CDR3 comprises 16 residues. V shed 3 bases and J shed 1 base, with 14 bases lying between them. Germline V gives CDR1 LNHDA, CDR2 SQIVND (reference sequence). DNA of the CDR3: TGTGCCAGTAGTATCTCATCCGGGTCGGGCACAGATACGCAGTATTTT. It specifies CASSISSGSGTDTQYF.

The DNA of the CDR3 is TGTGCCAGCAGCCCGCCGGGACAGCAAAACACCGGGGAGCTGTTTTTT. Its protein product is CASSPPGQQNTGELFF. The gene calls are TRBV5-4 and TRBJ2-2; the match to TRBD1 covers 7 bases. Per the germline V gene, CDR1 is SGHNT and CDR2 is YYREEE (reference sequence). The CDR3 is 16 amino acids. V shed 4 bases and J 2 bases; nucleotides not matched to a gene: 8.

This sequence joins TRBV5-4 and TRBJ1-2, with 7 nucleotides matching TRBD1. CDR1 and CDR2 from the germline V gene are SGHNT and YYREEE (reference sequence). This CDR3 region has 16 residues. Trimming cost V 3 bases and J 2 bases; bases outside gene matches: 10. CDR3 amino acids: CASSSGGTDLNYGYTF. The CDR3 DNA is TGTGCCAGCAGCTCGGGCGGGACAGACCTCAACTATGGCTACACCTTC.

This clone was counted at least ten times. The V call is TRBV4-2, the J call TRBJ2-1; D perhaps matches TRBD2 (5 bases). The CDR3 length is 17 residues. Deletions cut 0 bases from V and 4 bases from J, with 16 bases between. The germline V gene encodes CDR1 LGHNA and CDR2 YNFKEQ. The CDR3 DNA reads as TGTGCCAGCAGCCAAGATTTGCTAGCCTTCATTTACAATGAGCAGTTCTTC. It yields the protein CASSQDLLAFIYNEQFF.

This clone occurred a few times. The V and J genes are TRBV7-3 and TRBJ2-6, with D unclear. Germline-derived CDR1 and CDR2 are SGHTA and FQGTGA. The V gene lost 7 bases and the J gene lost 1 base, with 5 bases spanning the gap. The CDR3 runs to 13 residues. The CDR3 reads CASKFSGANVLTF. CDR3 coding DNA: TGTGCCAGCAAATTTTCTGGGGCCAACGTCCTGACTTTC.

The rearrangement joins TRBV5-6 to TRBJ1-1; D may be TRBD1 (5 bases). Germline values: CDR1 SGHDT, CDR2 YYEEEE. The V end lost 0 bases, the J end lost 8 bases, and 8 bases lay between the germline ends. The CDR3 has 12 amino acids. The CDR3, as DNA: TGTGCCAGCAGCTTGGAGTGGGGGGAAGCTTTCTTT. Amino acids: CASSLEWGEAFF.

The CDR3 region is CASSPAGARGMNTEAFF. Written as DNA, the CDR3 is TGTGCCAGCAGCCCCGCAGGGGCGCGCGGTATGAACACTGAAGCTTTCTTT. The rearrangement uses TRBV7-9 and TRBJ1-1; tentatively, D is TRBD1 (6 bases). This CDR3 spans 17 amino acids. CDR1 is SEHNR and CDR2 is FQNEAQ in the germline V gene (reference sequence). Trimming stripped 5 bases from V and 0 bases from J, with 19 bases between.

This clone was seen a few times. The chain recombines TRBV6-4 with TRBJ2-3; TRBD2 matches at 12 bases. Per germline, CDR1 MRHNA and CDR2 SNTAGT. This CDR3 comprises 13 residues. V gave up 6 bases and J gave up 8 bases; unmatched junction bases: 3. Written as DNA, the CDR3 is TGTGCCAGCAGGAGGGGACTAGCGGGTACGCAGTATTTT. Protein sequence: CASRRGLAGTQYF.

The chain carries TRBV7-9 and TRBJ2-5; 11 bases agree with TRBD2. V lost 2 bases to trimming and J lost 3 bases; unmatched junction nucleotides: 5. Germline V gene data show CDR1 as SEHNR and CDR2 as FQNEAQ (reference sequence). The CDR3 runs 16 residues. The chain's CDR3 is CASSLTGTSGKETQYF. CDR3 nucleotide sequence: TGTGCCAGCAGCTTAACGGGGACTAGCGGAAAAGAGACCCAGTACTTC.

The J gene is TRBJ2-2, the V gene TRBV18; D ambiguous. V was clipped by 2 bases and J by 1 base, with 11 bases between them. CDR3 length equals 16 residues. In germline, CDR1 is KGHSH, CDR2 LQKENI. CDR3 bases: TGTGCCAGCTCACCAGGCATTTTGAAGAACACCGGGGAGCTGTTTTTT. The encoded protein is CASSPGILKNTGELFF.

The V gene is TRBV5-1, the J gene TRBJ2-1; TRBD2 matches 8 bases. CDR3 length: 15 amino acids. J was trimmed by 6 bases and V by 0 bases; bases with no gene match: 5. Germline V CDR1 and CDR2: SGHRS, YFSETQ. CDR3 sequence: CASSLAPGGANEQFF. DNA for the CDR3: TGCGCCAGCAGCTTGGCCCCGGGGGGGGCCAATGAGCAGTTCTTC.

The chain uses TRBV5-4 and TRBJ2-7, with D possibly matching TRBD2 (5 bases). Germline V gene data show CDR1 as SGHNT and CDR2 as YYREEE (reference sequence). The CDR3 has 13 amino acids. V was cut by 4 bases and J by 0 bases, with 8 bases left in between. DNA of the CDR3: TGTGCCAGCAGCCCGACTAACTCCTACGAGCAGTACTTC. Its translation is CASSPTNSYEQYF.

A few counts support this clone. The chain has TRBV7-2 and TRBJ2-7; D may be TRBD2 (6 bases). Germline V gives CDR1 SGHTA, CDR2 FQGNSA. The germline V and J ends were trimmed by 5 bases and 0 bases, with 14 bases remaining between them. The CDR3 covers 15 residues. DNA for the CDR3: TGTGCCAGCAGCATAGGAGGGATGAACTCCTACGAGCAGTACTTC. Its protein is CASSIGGMNSYEQYF.

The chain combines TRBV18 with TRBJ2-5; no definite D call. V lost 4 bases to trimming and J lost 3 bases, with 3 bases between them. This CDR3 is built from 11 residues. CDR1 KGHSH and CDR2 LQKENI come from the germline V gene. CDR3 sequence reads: CASSREETQYF. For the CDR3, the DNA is TGTGCCAGCTCACGCGAAGAGACCCAGTACTTC.

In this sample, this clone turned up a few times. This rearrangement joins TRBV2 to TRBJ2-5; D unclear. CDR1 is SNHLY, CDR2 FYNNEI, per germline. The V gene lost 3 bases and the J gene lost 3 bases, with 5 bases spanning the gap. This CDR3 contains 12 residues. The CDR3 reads CASSDREETQYF. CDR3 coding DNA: TGTGCCAGCAGTGACCGGGAAGAGACCCAGTACTTC.